One sample yielded the 24 T cell receptor beta chains listed below, sequenced in a study of CD8 T cells in Susac syndrome. Reverse transcription of about 0.45 to 1 ug RNA was carried out with random hexamers. TCRdb redid the calling of the immunoSEQ multiplex PCR reads with MiXCR, one entry per CDR3 protein. The sample records under 200,000 distinct CDR3 sequences, roughly 90% being singletons. Material for sequencing was CD4+ T cells from PBMCs. The receptors derive from a human donor with Susac syndrome.

This sequence joins TRBV5-1 and TRBJ2-1; perhaps TRBD2 as D (5 bases). V was clipped by 4 bases and J by 8 bases, with 10 bases between them. The CDR3 covers 12 residues. Germline CDR1 and CDR2: SGHRS and YFSETQ. The CDR3 bases are TGCGCCAGCAGCACTAGTTCTTATGAGCAGTTCTTC. Its translation: CASSTSSYEQFF.

The chain carries TRBV28 and TRBJ1-2; D remains ambiguous. Germline CDR1 reads MDHEN; CDR2 reads SYDVKM. V dropped 5 bases and J dropped 6 bases, with 16 bases sitting between them. This CDR3 comprises 14 residues. The CDR3 sequence: CASSTEHLGNGYTF. DNA of the CDR3: TGTGCCAGCAGTACGGAACACCTAGGAAATGGCTACACCTTC.

This chain connects TRBV2 to TRBJ2-5; 10 positions match TRBD2. The germline CDR1 and CDR2 sequences are SNHLY and FYNNEI. The CDR3 contains 17 residues. The V gene end was trimmed by 7 bases and the J gene end by 2 bases; junction bases not matched to a gene: 13. This chain's CDR3 is CASIRPGTSAAQETQYF. The CDR3, as DNA: TGTGCCAGCATCCGGCCGGGGACTAGCGCAGCTCAAGAGACCCAGTACTTC.

The rearrangement joins TRBV7-3 to TRBJ1-1; the match to TRBD1 covers 8 bases. CDR3 size: 13 residues. With V trimmed by 0 bases and J by 7 bases, 1 base remained unmatched. Germline assignment: CDR1 SGHTA and CDR2 FQGTGA. CDR3 in DNA: TGTGCCAGCAGCTTAACTGACAGGGGTGAAGCTTTCTTT. It codes for CASSLTDRGEAFF.

This chain links TRBV10-2 with TRBJ1-4; D is ambiguous. The V end lost 4 bases, the J end lost 1 base, and 7 bases lay between the germline ends. This CDR3 spans 14 amino acids. Per the germline V gene, CDR1 is WSHSY and CDR2 is SAAADI. CDR3 in DNA: TGCGCCAGCAGTGGGAGAGGAACTAATGAAAAACTGTTTTTT. It codes for CASSGRGTNEKLFF.

V usage is TRBV6-1 and J usage is TRBJ1-5; D is uncertain. The CDR3 runs to 14 residues. V was pared by 6 bases and J by 2 bases, with 11 bases between. Germline CDR1 reads MNHNS; CDR2 reads SASEGT. The CDR3 region has the DNA TGTGCCAGCAGGGTGGCCGGGGGCAATCAGCCCCAGCATTTT. It codes for CASRVAGGNQPQHF.

This clonotype has just one count. The CDR3, as DNA: TGTGCTAGTGATCGAGGTTTACTCGGCGATACGCAGTATTTT. Translating it yields CASDRGLLGDTQYF. J is TRBJ2-3 and V is TRBV12-5; D ambiguous. V dropped 7 bases and J dropped 6 bases, with 17 bases sitting between them. Germline CDR1 and CDR2: LGHNT and FRNRAP. CDR3 length equals 14 residues.

This chain links TRBV20-1 with TRBJ1-6; TRBD1 is a possible D gene (5 bases). The germline CDR1 and CDR2 sequences are DFQATT and SNEGSKA (reference sequence). The V end lost 6 bases, the J end lost 5 bases, and 17 bases lay between the germline ends. CDR3 length: 15 amino acids. CDR3 region: CSAQFRDFNNSPLHF. DNA of the CDR3: TGCAGTGCCCAATTCAGGGATTTCAATAATTCACCCCTCCACTTT.

This CDR3 reads CASSGSFGNEQFF. In nucleotides, the CDR3 is TGTGCCAGCAGCGGGTCCTTCGGCAATGAGCAGTTCTTC. V and J are TRBV9 and TRBJ2-1; D gene ambiguous. The CDR3 is made up of 13 amino acids. The V end lost 3 bases, the J end lost 6 bases, and 10 bases lay between the germline ends. The germline gives CDR1 SGDLS, CDR2 YYNGEE.

This clonotype is a singleton in its sample. The chain uses TRBV20-1 and TRBJ1-6; no firm D call. Looked up from germline, CDR1 is DFQATT and CDR2 is SNEGSKA (reference sequence). This CDR3 spans 16 amino acids. This CDR3 is CSARVAISGPFSPLHF. As DNA, the CDR3 is TGCAGCGCAAGAGTTGCCATTTCCGGACCCTTTTCACCCCTCCACTTT.

CDR3 loop: CASSRTSRKTNTEAFF. CDR3 sequence (DNA): TGTGCCAGCAGCCGAACTTCCAGAAAAACGAACACTGAAGCTTTCTTT. This chain uses TRBV9 with TRBJ1-1; no clear D gene. The CDR3 covers 16 residues. The germline V gene encodes CDR1 SGDLS and CDR2 YYNGEE. V was cut by 4 bases and J by 1 base, with 17 bases left in between.

The chain carries TRBV19 and TRBJ2-2; D remains ambiguous. The germline CDR1 and CDR2 sequences are LNHDA and SQIVND (reference sequence). The CDR3 is made up of 15 amino acids. V was clipped by 6 bases and J by 4 bases, with 15 bases between them. The CDR3 DNA follows: TGTGCCAGTAGGGCTCAGGTGGCTGGCACCGGGGAGCTGTTTTTT. Translated: CASRAQVAGTGELFF.

The V call is TRBV7-2, the J call TRBJ2-7; the D gene is possibly TRBD2 (5 bases). V gave up 2 bases and J gave up 4 bases, with 6 bases separating them. The CDR3 has 12 residues. Germline loops: CDR1 SGHTA, CDR2 FQGNSA. In nucleotides, the CDR3 is TGTGCCAGCAGCTTACCGGGGTACGAGCAGTACTTC. The encoded protein is CASSLPGYEQYF.

This chain connects TRBV5-4 to TRBJ2-7, with 7 bases fitting TRBD1. The J segment lost 4 bases and the V segment lost 3 bases, leaving 7 bases of the junction unmatched. Germline CDR1 and CDR2: SGHNT and YYREEE (reference sequence). The CDR3 covers 14 residues. Here the CDR3 DNA reads TGTGCCAGCAGCTGGCAGGGGGTGTCTTACGAGCAGTACTTC. Translation gives CASSWQGVSYEQYF.

The chain uses TRBV20-1 and TRBJ1-2; TRBD1 matches 9 bases. J was trimmed by 8 bases and V by 6 bases; bases with no gene match: 10. The CDR3 consists of 13 residues. The germline V gene encodes CDR1 DFQATT and CDR2 SNEGSKA (reference sequence). The CDR3 here is CSAGTGGVRGYTF. The CDR3 DNA reads as TGCAGTGCGGGCACAGGGGGCGTAAGGGGCTACACCTTC.

The V and J genes are TRBV7-9 and TRBJ1-4; TRBD1 aligns across 9 bases. Germline CDR1 and CDR2: SEHNR and FQNEAQ (reference sequence). This CDR3 spans 14 amino acids. Trimming at V came to 1 base and at J to 6 bases, leaving 0 bases not matched to a gene. The DNA for the CDR3 is TGTGCCAGCAGCTTAGGGACAGGGGATGAAAAACTGTTTTTT. Translating it yields CASSLGTGDEKLFF. Complete variable domain (other parts from reference TRBV7-9 and TRBJ1-4): DTGVSQNPRHKITKRGQNVTFRCDPISEHNRLYWYRQTLGQGPEFLTYFQNEAQLEKSRLLSDRFSAERPKGSFSTLEIQRTEQGDSAMYLCASSLGTGDEKLFFGSGTQLSVL.

V gene TRBV5-1 combines with J gene TRBJ2-1; 8 nucleotides line up with TRBD1. The J segment lost 0 bases and the V segment lost 4 bases, leaving 6 bases of the junction unmatched. CDR3 length: 16 residues. The V gene's germline CDR1 is SGHRS and CDR2 YFSETQ. The CDR3 loop is CASSPGQGHSYNEQFF. The CDR3 bases are TGCGCCAGCAGCCCCGGACAGGGCCACTCCTACAATGAGCAGTTCTTC.

This chain links TRBV4-1 with TRBJ1-4; a weak D match, TRBD1 (6 bases). Germline CDR1 reads MGHRA; CDR2 reads YSYEKL. This CDR3 is 18 amino acids long. Deletions cut 0 bases from V and 5 bases from J, with 19 bases between. CDR3 DNA: TGCGCCAGCAGCCAAGATCAGAACAGGGCGGTTGGGAATGAAAAACTGTTTTTT. Translating gives CASSQDQNRAVGNEKLFF.

The chain joins TRBV20-1 to TRBJ2-1; D call uncertain. The CDR3 is made up of 19 amino acids. The germline CDR1 and CDR2 sequences are DFQATT and SNEGSKA (reference sequence). The V gene lost 2 bases and the J gene lost 0 bases, with 23 bases spanning the gap. The CDR3 coding sequence is TGCAGTGCTAGACCGACGCCGCGCCATCACTCAAGCTCCTACAATGAGCAGTTCTTC. This translates into CSARPTPRHHSSSYNEQFF.

This chain uses TRBV4-2 with TRBJ2-5; TRBD2 is a possible D gene (5 bases). CDR1 is LGHNA and CDR2 is YNFKEQ in the germline V gene. CDR3 length equals 15 residues. Between the trimmed V and J ends, which lost 2 bases and 0 bases, there was a span of 10 bases. The CDR3 nucleotides read TGTGCCAGCAGCCAAAGGTCACTAGACCAAGAGACCCAGTACTTC. Amino acids: CASSQRSLDQETQYF.

The chain combines TRBV12-3 or TRBV12-4 with TRBJ2-7, with no clear D. V was clipped by 6 bases and J by 6 bases, with 15 bases between them. The CDR3 contains 13 residues. The chain's CDR3 is CASRTTTIPEQYF. The CDR3 DNA follows: TGTGCCAGCAGGACAACAACGATCCCCGAGCAGTACTTC.

V and J are TRBV25-1 and TRBJ1-5; 7 bases agree with TRBD1. The CDR3 runs to 16 residues. V shed 3 bases, J shed 2 bases, and the junction held 7 bases outside the gene matches. Per germline, CDR1 MGHDK and CDR2 SYGVNS. Here the CDR3 reads CASSDGGGAGNQPQHF. The CDR3 nucleotides are TGTGCCAGCAGTGATGGAGGGGGCGCGGGCAATCAGCCCCAGCATTTT.

The chain recombines TRBV5-1 with TRBJ2-1, with D perhaps matching TRBD2 (5 bases). Trimming pared 0 bases from V and 1 base from J, leaving 11 bases between. This CDR3 is built from 16 residues. CDR1 is SGHRS and CDR2 is YFSETQ in the germline V gene. The CDR3 spells CASSLAADSSYNEQFF. CDR3 DNA: TGCGCCAGCAGCTTGGCAGCGGATTCGTCCTACAATGAGCAGTTCTTC.

V and J are TRBV20-1 and TRBJ2-2; the D is unclear. Germline values: CDR1 DFQATT, CDR2 SNEGSKA (reference sequence). This CDR3 is built from 17 residues. V was cut by 0 bases and J by 4 bases, with 18 bases left in between. CDR3 loop: CSARDKYRSWSTGELFF. DNA for the CDR3: TGCAGTGCTAGAGATAAGTATCGCAGTTGGAGCACCGGGGAGCTGTTTTTT.